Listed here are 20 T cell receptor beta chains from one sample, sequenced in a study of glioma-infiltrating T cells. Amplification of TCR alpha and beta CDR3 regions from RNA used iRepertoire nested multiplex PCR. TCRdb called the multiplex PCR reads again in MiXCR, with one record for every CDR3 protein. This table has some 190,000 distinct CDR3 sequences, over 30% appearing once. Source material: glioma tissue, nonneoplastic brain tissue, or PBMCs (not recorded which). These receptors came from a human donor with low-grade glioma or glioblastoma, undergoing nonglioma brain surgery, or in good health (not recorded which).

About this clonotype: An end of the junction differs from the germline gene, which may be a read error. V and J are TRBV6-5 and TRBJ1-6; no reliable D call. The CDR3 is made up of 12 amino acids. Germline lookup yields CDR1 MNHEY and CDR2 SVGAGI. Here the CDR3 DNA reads TGTGCTAGCAGTATACCCGCCCAAGCCCTCCACTTT. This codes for CASSIPAQALHF.

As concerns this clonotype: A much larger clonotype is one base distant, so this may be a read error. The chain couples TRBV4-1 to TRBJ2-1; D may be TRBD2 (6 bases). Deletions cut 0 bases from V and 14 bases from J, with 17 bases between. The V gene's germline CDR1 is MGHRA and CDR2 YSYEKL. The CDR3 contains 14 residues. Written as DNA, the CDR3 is TGCGCCAGCAGCCAAGATGGTCGGGGGAAACCCAAGTTCTTC. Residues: CASSQDGRGKPKFF.

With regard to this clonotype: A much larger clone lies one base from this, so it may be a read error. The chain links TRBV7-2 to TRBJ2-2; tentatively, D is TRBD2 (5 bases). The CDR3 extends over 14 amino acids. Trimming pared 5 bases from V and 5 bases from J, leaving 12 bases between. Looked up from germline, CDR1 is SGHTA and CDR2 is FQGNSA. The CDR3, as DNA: TGTGCCAGCAGCCACTTCGGGGTGACCGGGGAGCTGTTTTTT. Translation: CASSHFGVTGELFF.

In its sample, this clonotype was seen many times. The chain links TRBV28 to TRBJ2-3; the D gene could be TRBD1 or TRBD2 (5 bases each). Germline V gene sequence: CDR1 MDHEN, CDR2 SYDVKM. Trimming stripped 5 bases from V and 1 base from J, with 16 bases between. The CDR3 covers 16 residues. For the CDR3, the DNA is TGTGCCAGCAGTCACGGGGCGCTTGGGGGCACAGATACGCAGTATTTT. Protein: CASSHGALGGTDTQYF.

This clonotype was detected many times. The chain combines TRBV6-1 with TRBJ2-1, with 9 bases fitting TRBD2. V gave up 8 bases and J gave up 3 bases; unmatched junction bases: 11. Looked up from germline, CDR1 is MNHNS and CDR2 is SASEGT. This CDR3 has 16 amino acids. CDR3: CASQSSSGTVYNEQFF. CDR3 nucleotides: TGTGCCAGCCAATCCTCTAGCGGGACGGTCTACAATGAGCAGTTCTTC.

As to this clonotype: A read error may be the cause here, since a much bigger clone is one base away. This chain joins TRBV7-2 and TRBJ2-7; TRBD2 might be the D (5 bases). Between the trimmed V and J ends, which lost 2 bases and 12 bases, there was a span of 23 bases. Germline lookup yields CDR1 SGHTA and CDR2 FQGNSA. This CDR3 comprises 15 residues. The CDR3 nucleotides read TGTGCCAGCAGCTTACAGGCTAGCAGCCACTACGGGCGGTACTTC. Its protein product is CASSLQASSHYGRYF.

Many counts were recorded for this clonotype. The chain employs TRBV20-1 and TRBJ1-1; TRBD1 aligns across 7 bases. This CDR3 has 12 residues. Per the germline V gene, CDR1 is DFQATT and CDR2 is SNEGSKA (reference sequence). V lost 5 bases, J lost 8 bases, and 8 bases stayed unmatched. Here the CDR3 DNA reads TGCAGTGCTCCGCGGGGAGGGGGCGAAGCTTTCTTT. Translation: CSAPRGGGEAFF.

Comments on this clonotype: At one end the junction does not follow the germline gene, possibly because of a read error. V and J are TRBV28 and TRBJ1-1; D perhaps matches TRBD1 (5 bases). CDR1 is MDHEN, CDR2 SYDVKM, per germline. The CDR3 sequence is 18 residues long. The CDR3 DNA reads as TGTGACAGCAGTTTAACTCCAGGAGGGGCAGGCATAGTAGATGAAGATTTATTT. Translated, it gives CDSSLTPGGAGIVDEDLF. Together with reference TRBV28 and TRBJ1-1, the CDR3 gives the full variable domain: DVKVTQSSRYLVKRTGEKVFLECVQDMDHENMFWYRQDPGLGLRLIYFSYDVKMKEKGDIPEGYSVSREKKERFSLILESASTNQTSMYLCDSSLTPGGAGIVDEDLFGQGTRLTVV.

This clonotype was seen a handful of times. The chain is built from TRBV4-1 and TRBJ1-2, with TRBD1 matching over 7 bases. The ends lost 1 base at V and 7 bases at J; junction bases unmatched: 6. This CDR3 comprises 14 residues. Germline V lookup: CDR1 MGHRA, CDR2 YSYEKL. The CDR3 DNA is TGCGCCAGCAGCCAAGTCCGACAGGGTGGTGGCTACACCTTC. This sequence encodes CASSQVRQGGGYTF.

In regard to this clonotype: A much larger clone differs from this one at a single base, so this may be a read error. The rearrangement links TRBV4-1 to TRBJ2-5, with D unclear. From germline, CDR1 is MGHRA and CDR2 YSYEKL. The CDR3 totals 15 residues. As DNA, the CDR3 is TGCGCCAGCAGCCAAGTTTTCGAGTACCAAGAGACCCGGTACTTC. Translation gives CASSQVFEYQETRYF.

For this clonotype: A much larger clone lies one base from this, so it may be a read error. CDR3 residues: CASSQDVPSDTQYF. The CDR3 DNA reads TGTGCCAGCAGCCAAGATGTACCCTCAGATACGCAGTATTTT. This chain connects TRBV3-1 to TRBJ2-3; D call uncertain. The V and J ends lost 0 bases and 4 bases respectively, with 8 bases between them. CDR3 length: 14 residues. Germline V gives CDR1 LGHDT, CDR2 YNNKEL (reference sequence).

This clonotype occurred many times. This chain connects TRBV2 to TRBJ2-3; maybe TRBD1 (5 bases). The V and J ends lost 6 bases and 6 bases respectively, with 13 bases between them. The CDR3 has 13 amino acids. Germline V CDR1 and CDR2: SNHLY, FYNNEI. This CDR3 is CASSAQGFDTQYF. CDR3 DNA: TGTGCCAGCAGCGCCCAGGGATTCGATACGCAGTATTTT.

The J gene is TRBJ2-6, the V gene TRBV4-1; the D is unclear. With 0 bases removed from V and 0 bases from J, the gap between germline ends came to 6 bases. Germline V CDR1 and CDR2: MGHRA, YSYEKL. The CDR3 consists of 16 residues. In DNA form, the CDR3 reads TGCGCCAGCAGCCAAGATCCGGTCTCTGGGGCCAACGTCCTGACTTTC. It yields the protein CASSQDPVSGANVLTF.

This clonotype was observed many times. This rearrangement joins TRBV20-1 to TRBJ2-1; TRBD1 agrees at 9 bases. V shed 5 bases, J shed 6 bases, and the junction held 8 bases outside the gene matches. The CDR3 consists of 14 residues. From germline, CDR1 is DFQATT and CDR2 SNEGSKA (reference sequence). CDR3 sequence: CSAPRQGGGNEQFF. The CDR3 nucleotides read TGCAGTGCTCCTAGACAGGGGGGGGGCAATGAGCAGTTCTTC.

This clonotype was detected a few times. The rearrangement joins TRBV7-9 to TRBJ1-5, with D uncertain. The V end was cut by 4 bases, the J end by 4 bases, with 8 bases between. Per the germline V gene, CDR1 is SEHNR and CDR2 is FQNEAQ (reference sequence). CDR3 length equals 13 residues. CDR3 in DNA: TGTGCCAGCAGCTCCCTGGCGAATCAGCCCCAGCATTTT. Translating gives CASSSLANQPQHF.

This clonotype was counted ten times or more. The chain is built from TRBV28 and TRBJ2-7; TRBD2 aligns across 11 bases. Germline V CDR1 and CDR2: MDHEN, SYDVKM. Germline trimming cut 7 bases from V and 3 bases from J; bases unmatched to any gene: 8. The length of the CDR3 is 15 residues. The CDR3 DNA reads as TGTGCCAGCAATAATTCCGGGACTAGCGGCTACGAGCAGTACTTC. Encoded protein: CASNNSGTSGYEQYF.

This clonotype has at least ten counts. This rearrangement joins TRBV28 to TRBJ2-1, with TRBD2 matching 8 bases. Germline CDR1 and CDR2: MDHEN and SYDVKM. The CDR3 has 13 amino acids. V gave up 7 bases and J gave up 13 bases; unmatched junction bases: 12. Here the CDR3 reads CASITSGLSSQFF. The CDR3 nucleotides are TGTGCCAGCATCACTAGCGGACTATCGAGTCAGTTCTTC.

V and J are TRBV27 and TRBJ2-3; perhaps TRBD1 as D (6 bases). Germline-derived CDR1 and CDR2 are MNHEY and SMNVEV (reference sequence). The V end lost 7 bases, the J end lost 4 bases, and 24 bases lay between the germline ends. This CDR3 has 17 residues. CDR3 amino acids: CASTVTGTNIGPDTQYF. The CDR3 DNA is TGTGCCAGCACCGTAACCGGGACAAACATCGGACCAGATACGCAGTATTTT.

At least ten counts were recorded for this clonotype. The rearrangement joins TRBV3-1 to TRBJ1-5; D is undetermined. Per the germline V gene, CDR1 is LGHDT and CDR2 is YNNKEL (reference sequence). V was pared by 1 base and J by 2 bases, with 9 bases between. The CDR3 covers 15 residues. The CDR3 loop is CASSQGRGGNQPQHF. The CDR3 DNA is TGTGCCAGCAGCCAAGGCCGCGGGGGCAATCAGCCCCAGCATTTT.

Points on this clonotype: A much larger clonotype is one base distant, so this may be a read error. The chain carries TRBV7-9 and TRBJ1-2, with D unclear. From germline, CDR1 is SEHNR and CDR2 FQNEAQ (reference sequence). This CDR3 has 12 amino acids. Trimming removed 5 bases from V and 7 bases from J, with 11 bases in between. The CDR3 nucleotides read TGTGCCAGCAGCCAAGAATACCGTGGCTACACCTTC. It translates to CASSQEYRGYTF.